This TCR beta chain came from a study of blood T cell repertoires in COVID-19. Looking at the study overall: Whether acute or convalescent, the COVID-19 samples came from the United States, Italy and Spain.

The protocol was immunoSEQ multiplex PCR, while the TCRdb copy is restricted to in-frame clones and leaves out a portion. Of 220,000 or so clones in the sample, less than 90% were seen once. The germline V gene has CDR1 SGHTA and CDR2 FQGNSA. Germline trimming cut 4 bases from V and 4 bases from J; bases unmatched to any gene: 6. The CDR3 runs 15 residues. The clonotype comes from a man aged 30-40 years with active or convalescent COVID-19. V gene TRBV7-2 combines with J gene TRBJ2-5, with 10 nucleotides matching TRBD2. The material sequenced was peripheral blood. Written as DNA, the CDR3 is TGTGCCAGCAGCTCGCGAGCGGGAGGGATAGAGACCCAGTACTTC. Protein sequence: CASSSRAGGIETQYF.